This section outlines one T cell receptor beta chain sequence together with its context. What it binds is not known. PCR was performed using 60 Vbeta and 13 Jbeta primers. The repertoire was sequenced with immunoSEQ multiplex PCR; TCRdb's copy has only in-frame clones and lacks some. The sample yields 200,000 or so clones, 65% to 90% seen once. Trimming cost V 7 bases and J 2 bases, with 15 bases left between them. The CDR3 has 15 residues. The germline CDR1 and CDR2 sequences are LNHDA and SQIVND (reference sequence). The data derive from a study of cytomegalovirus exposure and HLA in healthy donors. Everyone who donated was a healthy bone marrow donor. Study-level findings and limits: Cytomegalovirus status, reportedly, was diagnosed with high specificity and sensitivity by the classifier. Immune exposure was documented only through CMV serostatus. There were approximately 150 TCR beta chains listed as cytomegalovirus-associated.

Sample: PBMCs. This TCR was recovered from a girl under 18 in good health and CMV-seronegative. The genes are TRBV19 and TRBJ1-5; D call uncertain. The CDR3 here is CASTRTLFGNQPQHF. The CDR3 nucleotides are TGTGCCAGTACGAGAACGCTCTTTGGCAATCAGCCCCAGCATTTT.